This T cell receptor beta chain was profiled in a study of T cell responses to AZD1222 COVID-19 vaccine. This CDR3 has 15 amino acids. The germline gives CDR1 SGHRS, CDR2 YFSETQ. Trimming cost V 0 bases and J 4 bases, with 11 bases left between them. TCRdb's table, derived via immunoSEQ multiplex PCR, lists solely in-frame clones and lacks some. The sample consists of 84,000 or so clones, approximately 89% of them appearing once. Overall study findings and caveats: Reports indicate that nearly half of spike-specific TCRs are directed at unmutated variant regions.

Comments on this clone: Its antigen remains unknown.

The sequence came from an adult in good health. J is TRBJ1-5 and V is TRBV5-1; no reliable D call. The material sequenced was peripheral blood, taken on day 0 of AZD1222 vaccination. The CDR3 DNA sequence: TGCGCCAGCAGCTTGGGTTTGGCCGGGAATCAGCCCCAGCATTTT. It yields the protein CASSLGLAGNQPQHF.